Below, 4 T cell receptor beta chains from the same sample are listed, as sequenced in a study of glioma-infiltrating T cells after dendritic cell vaccination. Specified time point: after dendritic cell vaccination, including at tumor progression/relapse. TCRdb's table, derived via immunoSEQ multiplex PCR, lists solely in-frame clones and lacks some. The data contain 20,000 to 30,000 clones, over 85% of them singletons. The sequencing here drew on blood, taken after dendritic cell vaccination. The receptors stem from a human donor with glioblastoma.

V is TRBV2 and J is TRBJ2-1, with 11 positions matching TRBD1. The V gene end was trimmed by 7 bases and the J gene end by 4 bases; junction bases not matched to a gene: 6. This CDR3 has 15 amino acids. Germline lookup yields CDR1 SNHLY and CDR2 FYNNEI. This CDR3 is CASTSGTGGYNEQFF. The DNA of the CDR3 is TGTGCCAGCACCTCCGGGACAGGGGGGTACAATGAGCAGTTCTTC.

In nucleotides, the CDR3 is TGTGCCAGCAGCTCCGGGACTAGCGGTACGTCGGATACGCAGTATTTT. Translation: CASSSGTSGTSDTQYF. The V and J genes are TRBV4-2 and TRBJ2-3; 11 bases agree with TRBD2. V lost 5 bases, J lost 6 bases, and 10 bases stayed unmatched. Germline V gives CDR1 LGHNA, CDR2 YNFKEQ. The CDR3 length is 16 residues.

The chain uses TRBV18 and TRBJ2-7; D is possibly TRBD2 (6 bases). The CDR3 length is 13 residues. Germline-derived CDR1 and CDR2 are KGHSH and LQKENI. Trimming removed 4 bases from V and 2 bases from J, with 9 bases in between. The CDR3 region is CASSRGTPYEQYF. CDR3 nucleotides: TGTGCCAGCTCACGCGGGACGCCCTACGAGCAGTACTTC.

V usage is TRBV2 and J usage is TRBJ1-1, with 9 bases lining up with TRBD1. CDR3 size: 14 residues. With 9 bases clipped from V and 6 bases from J, the junction kept 11 bases outside the gene matches. Looked up from germline, CDR1 is SNHLY and CDR2 is FYNNEI. CDR3 DNA: TGTGCCAGGCAACCGGGACAGGGAGTCCCTGAAGCTTTCTTT. Translating it yields CARQPGQGVPEAFF. Full variable domain (rest looked up from reference TRBV2 and TRBJ1-1): EPEVTQTPSHQVTQMGQEVILRCVPISNHLYFYWYRQILGQKVEFLVSFYNNEISEKSEIFDDQFSVERPDGSNFTLKIRSTKLEDSAMYFCARQPGQGVPEAFFGQGTRLTVV.